Following are 15 T cell receptor beta chains from one sample sequenced in a study of blood T cells in healthy people across ages. Sample-barcoded 5' priming and a J-beta primer mix drove a second PCR of about 7 to 12 cycles. TCRdb passed the 5' RACE reads through MiXCR, listing each CDR3 protein once. The table lists about 1.6 million distinct CDR3 sequences, 30% to 35% of them singletons. The sequenced sample consisted of blood. The source of these receptors is a woman in her thirties in good health.

A single count supports this clonotype. This may be a read error, as it is one base from a much larger clone. The gene calls are TRBV29-1 and TRBJ2-3, with D perhaps being TRBD1 or TRBD2 (6 bases each). The V end was cut by 1 base, the J end by 4 bases, with 12 bases between. CDR1 is SQVTM and CDR2 is ANQGSEA in the germline V gene. The CDR3 runs 14 residues. The CDR3 loop is CSVEGGANPDTQYF. In nucleotides, the CDR3 is TGCAGCGTTGAAGGGGGGGCCAACCCAGATACGCAGTATTTT.

This clonotype occurred a few times. DNA of the CDR3: TGTGCCAGCAGACCCCGACCCCGACAGGAGCCCCAGCATTTT. It encodes CASRPRPRQEPQHF. The chain links TRBV6-5 to TRBJ1-5; D possibly corresponds to TRBD1 (6 bases). V was pared by 6 bases and J by 8 bases, with 17 bases between. This CDR3 region has 14 residues. The germline gives CDR1 MNHEY, CDR2 SVGAGI.

The chain combines TRBV4-2 with TRBJ1-2; the D is unclear. The CDR3 totals 15 residues. CDR1 and CDR2 from the germline V gene are LGHNA and YNFKEQ. V was cut by 4 bases and J by 4 bases, with 16 bases left in between. Here the CDR3 DNA reads TGTGCCAGCAGCCCGGAGGAGGGCTCCCTCTATGGCTACACCTTC. Translated, it gives CASSPEEGSLYGYTF.

The rearrangement links TRBV7-3 to TRBJ2-1; 7 bases are shared with TRBD2. Germline loops: CDR1 SGHTA, CDR2 FQGTGA. V lost 5 bases and J lost 11; bases outside the gene matches: 6. The CDR3 has 12 amino acids. CDR3 region: CASSHPGGQQFF. The CDR3 DNA reads as TGTGCCAGCAGCCATCCGGGGGGACAGCAGTTCTTC.

This clonotype was counted a few times. V usage is TRBV19 and J usage is TRBJ2-7; 8 bases align to TRBD1. With 3 bases clipped from V and 2 bases from J, the junction kept 6 bases outside the gene matches. CDR1 LNHDA and CDR2 SQIVND come from the germline V gene (reference sequence). The CDR3 sequence is 15 residues long. In DNA form, the CDR3 reads TGTGCCAGTAGTATCTCGCAGGGGGCCACCTACGAGCAGTACTTC. Residues: CASSISQGATYEQYF. Based on the CDR3 plus reference TRBV19 and TRBJ2-7, the full variable domain is DGGITQSPKYLFRKEGQNVTLSCEQNLNHDAMYWYRQDPGQGLRLIYYSQIVNDFQKGDIAEGYSVSREKKESFPLTVTSAQKNPTAFYLCASSISQGATYEQYFGPGTRLTVT.

This clonotype was found many times. The chain recombines TRBV4-1 with TRBJ2-7; 7 nucleotides agree with TRBD1. Germline V gene data show CDR1 as MGHRA and CDR2 as YSYEKL. V shed 2 bases and J 3 bases; nucleotides not matched to a gene: 7. There are 15 residues in the CDR3. Here the CDR3 reads CASSQTVDRVYEQYF. The DNA of the CDR3 is TGCGCCAGCAGCCAAACCGTCGACAGGGTCTACGAGCAGTACTTC.

V gene TRBV13 combines with J gene TRBJ2-7, with 14 bases identical to TRBD2. The CDR3 runs to 18 residues. V shed 1 base and J 3 bases; nucleotides not matched to a gene: 8. Germline V gene data show CDR1 as PRHDT and CDR2 as FYEKMQ (reference sequence). DNA for the CDR3: TGTGCCAGCAGCTTAGAGGGACTAGCGGGAGAGAGGGTCTACGAGCAGTACTTC. It yields the protein CASSLEGLAGERVYEQYF.

The CDR3 loop is CASSGWGLEKLFF. CDR3 sequence (DNA): TGTGCCAGCAGTGGTTGGGGGCTTGAAAAACTGTTTTTT. The chain couples TRBV12-3 or TRBV12-4 to TRBJ1-4, with D perhaps matching TRBD1 (6 bases). Trimming cost V 5 bases and J 7 bases, with 11 bases left between them. This CDR3 has 13 amino acids.

The chain is built from TRBV27 and TRBJ2-7; D remains unclear. The CDR3 spans 14 residues. CDR1 is MNHEY, CDR2 SMNVEV, per germline (reference sequence). The V gene lost 2 bases and the J gene lost 5 bases, with 13 bases spanning the gap. The CDR3 sequence: CASSLVALPNEQYF. The CDR3 DNA reads as TGTGCCAGCAGTTTAGTGGCTCTCCCAAACGAGCAGTACTTC.

V usage is TRBV20-1 and J usage is TRBJ2-1; no clear D gene. The CDR3 extends over 13 amino acids. V gave up 0 bases and J gave up 9 bases, with 12 bases separating them. The germline V gene has CDR1 DFQATT and CDR2 SNEGSKA (reference sequence). This chain's CDR3 is CSARDRVVGEQFF. CDR3 DNA sequence: TGCAGTGCTAGAGATAGAGTAGTTGGTGAGCAGTTCTTC.

This rearrangement joins TRBV11-2 to TRBJ2-7; possible D gene TRBD1, 6 bases. The CDR3 extends over 14 amino acids. Between the trimmed V and J ends, which lost 5 bases and 2 bases, there was a span of 13 bases. The germline V gene encodes CDR1 SGHAT and CDR2 FQNNGV. The chain's CDR3 is CASSRLQGTYEQYF. CDR3 DNA sequence: TGTGCCAGCAGCCGGCTCCAGGGGACCTACGAGCAGTACTTC.

This clonotype has only a few counts. The V call is TRBV29-1, the J call TRBJ1-4; TRBD1 is a possible D gene (6 bases). CDR3 size: 14 residues. V was cut by 4 bases and J by 4 bases, with 13 bases left in between. Germline V CDR1 and CDR2: SQVTM, ANQGSEA. For the CDR3, the DNA is TGCAGCGTTGGATTGGGGGCGGGTAATGAAAAACTGTTTTTT. Translating gives CSVGLGAGNEKLFF.

This clonotype was seen ten or more times. The chain employs TRBV29-1 and TRBJ2-4; D gene unclear. The CDR3 has 13 amino acids. Germline CDR1 is SQVTM and CDR2 is ANQGSEA. V gave up 0 bases and J gave up 2 bases, with 5 bases separating them. The CDR3 DNA is TGCAGCGTTGAAGAAGCTTCCAAAAACATTCAGTACTTC. Protein: CSVEEASKNIQYF.

The chain is built from TRBV6-1 and TRBJ2-1; 9 bases are shared with TRBD1. Germline CDR1 is MNHNS and CDR2 is SASEGT. V shed 7 bases, J shed 7 bases, and the junction held 11 bases outside the gene matches. This CDR3 region has 15 residues. DNA for the CDR3: TGTGCCAGCACCCCGGGACAGGGAGGTCAGAATGAGCAGTTCTTC. Translation gives CASTPGQGGQNEQFF.

This chain joins TRBV27 and TRBJ2-7; possible D gene TRBD1, 5 bases. CDR3 length equals 15 residues. Germline V gene sequence: CDR1 MNHEY, CDR2 SMNVEV (reference sequence). Trimming removed 5 bases from V and 3 bases from J, with 17 bases in between. This CDR3 is CASSLVGPNLYEQYF. In nucleotides, the CDR3 is TGTGCCAGCAGTCTCGTGGGGCCTAACCTCTACGAGCAGTACTTC.